The rows below give T cell receptor beta chains drawn from one sample of a study of shared clonotypes between healthy human individuals. The protocol was immunoSEQ multiplex PCR, while the TCRdb copy is restricted to in-frame clones and leaves out a portion. This sample has hundreds of thousands of clones; 96% occur once, and the top ten carry about 0.25%. The sequenced sample was naive CD8+ T cells sorted from blood. The receptors derive from a man aged 25-45 years in good health. Both conserved end residues are part of each CDR3. Each record gives: D gene, clone size, J gene, V gene, CDR3 protein, CDR3 DNA. D genes are given only for firm matches. A clone size is listed for some rows: how often the clone was seen (once, few, many), or a class if it is expanded.

TRBD2 - TRBJ2-3 TRBV4-3 CASSQGLADLGDTQYF TGCGCCAGCAGCCAAGGACTAGCGGACCTTGGGGATACGCAGTATTTT
- - TRBJ2-7 TRBV27 CASSRTPGGTYEQYF TGTGCCAGCAGCCGAACGCCTGGCGGAACCTACGAGCAGTACTTC
- few TRBJ1-2 TRBV6-6 CASVEPQRSRVYGYTF TGTGCCAGCGTCGAGCCCCAGAGATCGAGGGTCTATGGCTACACCTTC
- - TRBJ1-1 TRBV19 CASNMGGLNTEAFF TGTGCCAGTAACATGGGGGGATTGAACACTGAAGCTTTCTTT
- - TRBJ2-5 TRBV11-2 CASNKDSDETQYF TGTGCCAGCAACAAAGACTCAGACGAGACCCAGTACTTC
TRBD1 - TRBJ2-2 TRBV15 CATSRGPGDRNTGELFF TGTGCCACCAGCAGAGGCCCTGGGGACAGGAACACCGGGGAGCTGTTTTTT
- - TRBJ2-7 TRBV29-1 CSVEPTGTSSYEQYF TGCAGCGTGGAACCTACAGGGACATCTTCCTACGAGCAGTACTTC
- - TRBJ2-2 TRBV7-6 CASSLVNRVNTGELFF TGTGCCAGCAGCTTAGTAAATAGGGTTAACACCGGGGAGCTGTTTTTT
- - TRBJ2-3 TRBV28 CASRATGSWTDTQYF TGTGCCAGCAGAGCAACAGGGTCGTGGACAGATACGCAGTATTTT
- - TRBJ1-5 TRBV2 CASSESRGYQPQHF TGTGCCAGCAGTGAATCGAGGGGTTATCAGCCCCAGCATTTT
- - TRBJ1-5 TRBV9 CASSVGATGQPQHF TGTGCCAGCAGCGTAGGGGCTACGGGGCAGCCCCAGCATTTT
- - TRBJ2-7 TRBV11-2 CASSRTSLAGETYEQYF TGTGCCAGCAGCCGTACCTCGTTAGCAGGGGAAACCTACGAGCAGTACTTC
- once TRBJ1-5 TRBV4-1 CASSQGEGTEPQHF TGCGCCAGCAGCCAAGGGGAGGGGACCGAGCCCCAGCATTTT
- - TRBJ2-2 TRBV9 CASSAGANTGELFF TGTGCCAGCAGCGCTGGGGCGAACACCGGGGAGCTGTTTTTT
- - TRBJ2-1 TRBV29-1 CSVEIYSGLGRGADEQFF TGCAGCGTTGAAATATATTCGGGACTTGGGCGGGGAGCGGATGAGCAGTTCTTC
TRBD1 - TRBJ2-2 TRBV6-1 CATIQGASNTGELFF TGTGCCACCATACAGGGGGCGAGTAACACCGGGGAGCTGTTTTTT
- - TRBJ2-1 TRBV9 CASSAQTVQFF TGTGCCAGCAGCGCACAGACAGTCCAGTTCTTC
- - TRBJ2-7 TRBV29-1 CSVGGLSAFEQYF TGCAGCGTTGGTGGTCTGTCCGCCTTCGAGCAGTACTTC
- - TRBJ2-1 TRBV4-1 CASSQDDATTRGGEQFF TGCGCCAGCAGCCAAGATGACGCCACCACACGAGGGGGTGAGCAGTTCTTC
TRBD2 - TRBJ2-5 TRBV28 CASSLFGLAGLGAQYF TGTGCCAGCAGTTTGTTTGGACTAGCGGGACTAGGGGCCCAGTACTTC
TRBD2 - TRBJ2-3 TRBV7-6 CASSSGTSGRAHTDTQYF TGTGCCAGCAGCTCCGGGACTAGCGGGAGGGCACACACAGATACGCAGTATTTT
TRBD2 - TRBJ2-7 TRBV7-9 CASSPGGLQPTYYEQYF TGTGCCAGCAGCCCGGGGGGGCTCCAGCCTACGTACTACGAGCAGTACTTC
- - TRBJ2-5 TRBV9 CASSVGAVQETQYF TGTGCCAGCAGCGTAGGGGCGGTACAAGAGACCCAGTACTTC
- - TRBJ2-5 TRBV7-9 CASSTGSGWETQYF TGTGCCAGCAGCACTGGGAGTGGATGGGAGACCCAGTACTTC
- - TRBJ1-1 TRBV29-1 CSVVVLNTEAFF TGCAGCGTTGTAGTGTTGAACACTGAAGCTTTCTTT
TRBD1 - TRBJ2-5 TRBV13 CASSSRDRVTQYF TGTGCCAGCAGCTCCCGGGACAGGGTGACCCAGTACTTC
TRBD1 once TRBJ1-4 TRBV5-1 CASSPPLGDRATNEKLFF TGCGCCAGCAGCCCCCCTCTGGGGGACAGGGCAACTAATGAAAAACTGTTTTTT
TRBD2 - TRBJ2-1 TRBV5-1 CASSQTSGRELYNEQFF TGCGCCAGCAGCCAAACTAGCGGGAGAGAACTTTACAATGAGCAGTTCTTC
- - TRBJ2-3 TRBV29-1 CSVLGGQGSSTDTQYF TGCAGCGTCCTCGGCGGGCAAGGGTCTAGCACAGATACGCAGTATTTT
TRBD1 - TRBJ2-7 TRBV5-6 CASSWTGERDEQYF TGTGCCAGCAGCTGGACAGGGGAGAGGGACGAGCAGTACTTC
TRBD1 - TRBJ2-1 TRBV7-6 CASRLRGTGGDEQFF TGTGCTAGCCGCCTTCGTGGGACAGGGGGCGATGAGCAGTTCTTC
TRBD2 - TRBJ2-1 TRBV15 CATRGTSGRGAYNEQFF TGTGCCACCAGAGGGACTAGCGGGAGGGGTGCCTACAATGAGCAGTTCTTC
- - TRBJ2-4 TRBV15 CATSREDSRAKNIQYF TGTGCCACCAGCAGGGAGGACAGTCGAGCCAAAAACATTCAGTACTTC
- - TRBJ2-1 TRBV29-1 CSVEYGISYNEQFF TGCAGCGTTGAATACGGAATTTCCTACAATGAGCAGTTCTTC
TRBD1 - TRBJ2-7 TRBV28 CASSVSADRGPPYEQYF TGTGCCAGCAGCGTCTCCGCCGACAGGGGGCCCCCCTACGAGCAGTACTTC
- once TRBJ2-7 TRBV28 CASSWGSSYEQYF TGTGCCAGCAGTTGGGGGAGCTCCTACGAGCAGTACTTC
- - TRBJ2-1 TRBV27 CASSLAGYNEQFF TGTGCCAGCAGTCTGGCAGGCTACAATGAGCAGTTCTTC
- - TRBJ2-2 TRBV6-1 CASSEYTGKAGELFF TGTGCCAGCAGTGAATATACAGGGAAGGCCGGGGAGCTGTTTTTT
- - TRBJ1-1 TRBV7-9 CASSLSGLNTEAFF TGTGCCAGCAGCTTGTCTGGGTTGAACACTGAAGCTTTCTTT
TRBD2 - TRBJ2-2 TRBV28 CASSYPDSGRALFF TGTGCCAGCAGTTACCCCGATAGCGGGAGGGCCCTGTTTTTT
- - TRBJ2-7 TRBV5-5 CASSSDRGTVYEQYF TGTGCCAGCAGCTCTGACCGGGGGACGGTCTACGAGCAGTACTTC
- - TRBJ2-1 TRBV7-8 CASNAKARGDEQFF TGTGCCAGCAACGCAAAAGCGAGGGGCGATGAGCAGTTCTTC
- - TRBJ2-1 TRBV29-1 CSVDTQGYEQFF TGCAGCGTTGATACCCAGGGGTATGAGCAGTTCTTC
- - TRBJ2-5 TRBV15 CATSSWPGETQYF TGTGCCACCAGCAGTTGGCCTGGGGAGACCCAGTACTTC
- - TRBJ2-7 TRBV28 CASSLAGSKTYEQYF TGTGCCAGCAGTTTAGCCGGGAGTAAAACCTACGAGCAGTACTTC
TRBD1 - TRBJ1-3 TRBV7-9 CASSSPEDRGKNTIYF TGTGCCAGCAGCTCCCCTGAGGACAGGGGAAAAAACACCATATATTTT
- once TRBJ1-5 TRBV2 CASRREDNQPQHF TGTGCCAGCAGACGAGAGGACAATCAGCCCCAGCATTTT
- - TRBJ1-1 TRBV7-6 CASSSRVHTEAFF TGTGCCAGCAGCTCAAGGGTCCACACTGAAGCTTTCTTT
TRBD1 - TRBJ2-1 TRBV2 CASRGPGQASYNEQFF TGTGCCAGCAGGGGACCGGGACAGGCGAGCTACAATGAGCAGTTCTTC
- - TRBJ2-7 TRBV5-6 CASSLFYEQYF TGTGCCAGCAGCCTATTCTACGAGCAGTACTTC
TRBD2 - TRBJ2-7 TRBV29-1 CSVGGGTYEQYF TGCAGCGTGGGCGGGGGGACCTACGAGCAGTACTTC